The rows below give T cell receptor beta chains drawn from one sample of a study of shared clonotypes between healthy human individuals. TCRdb's copy holds only in-frame clones and misses some; the assay was immunoSEQ multiplex PCR. Here the sample spans a few million clones, 85% to 95% being singletons. The sample was naive CD4+ T cells sorted from blood. Receptor source: a man aged 18 to 29 in good health. CDR3s include the opening cysteine and the closing phenylalanine or tryptophan. A D gene is named only where the DNA matches it firmly.

TRBD1	14	TRBV5-6	TRBJ1-5	CASSWGQGRQPQHF
TRBD2	15	TRBV7-2	TRBJ2-3	CASSLGGTSFDTQYF
.	17	TRBV30	TRBJ1-6	CAWSVQVISSYNSPLHF
.	15	TRBV7-9	TRBJ1-3	CASSLEKSTGNTIYF
.	14	TRBV5-5	TRBJ1-4	CASSLERFTEKLFF
.	13	TRBV27	TRBJ1-2	CASGEGFYYGYTF
TRBD1	14	TRBV6-6	TRBJ1-2	CASIEGTGDYGYTF
.	12	TRBV6-5	TRBJ2-2	CASSVVTGELFF
.	14	TRBV2	TRBJ1-2	CASGRASLGYGYTF
TRBD2	15	TRBV28	TRBJ2-1	CASSPGLAGYYEQFF
.	13	TRBV29-1	TRBJ2-7	CSVLHQSTYEQYF
.	11	TRBV29-1	TRBJ1-3	CSVGRGDTIYF
.	16	TRBV15	TRBJ1-3	CATSRDRASSGNTIYF